What follows are 5 T cell receptor beta chains derived from one specimen sequenced in a study of cytomegalovirus exposure and HLA in healthy donors. Primers for the PCR totalled 60 Vbeta and 13 Jbeta. The table came from immunoSEQ multiplex PCR; TCRdb's copy has only in-frame clones and leaves some out. Among about 85,000 clones listed, approximately 80% were seen once. Sequencing was carried out using PBMCs. The receptors were gathered from a woman aged 45 to 65 in good health and CMV-seropositive.

This clone has only one observation. This chain joins TRBV27 and TRBJ2-7, with D possibly being TRBD2 (5 bases). The CDR3 totals 15 residues. Trimming pared 2 bases from V and 3 bases from J, leaving 14 bases between. Looked up from germline, CDR1 is MNHEY and CDR2 is SMNVEV (reference sequence). The CDR3 is CASSLDGVLGYEQYF. As DNA, the CDR3 is TGTGCCAGCAGTTTAGACGGGGTGTTAGGCTACGAGCAGTACTTC.

The chain couples TRBV29-1 to TRBJ2-7; TRBD1 is a possible D gene (5 bases). Germline V CDR1 and CDR2: SQVTM, ANQGSEA. V lost 4 bases, J lost 0 bases, and 10 bases lay in between. The CDR3 is 13 amino acids. In nucleotides, the CDR3 is TGCAGCGTTGGCACAGGTAACTCCTACGAGCAGTACTTC. Its protein is CSVGTGNSYEQYF.

The chain links TRBV7-2 to TRBJ2-7; 9 bases agree with TRBD1. The CDR3 is 15 residues long. Germline loops: CDR1 SGHTA, CDR2 FQGNSA. The trim removed 0 bases at V and 4 bases at J, leaving 4 bases unmatched. The CDR3 reads CASSLAPGQGYEQYF. Written as DNA, the CDR3 is TGTGCCAGCAGCTTAGCCCCTGGACAGGGGTACGAGCAGTACTTC. Full variable domain (missing parts from reference TRBV7-2 and TRBJ2-7): GAGVSQSPSNKVTEKGKDVELRCDPISGHTALYWYRQSLGQGLEFLIYFQGNSAPDKSGLPSDRFSAERTGGSVSTLTIQRTQQEDSAVYLCASSLAPGQGYEQYFGPGTRLTVT.

The V and J genes are TRBV30 and TRBJ1-4, with TRBD1 as a possible D gene (6 bases). CDR3 length: 14 residues. Per the germline V gene, CDR1 is GTSNPN and CDR2 is SVGIG (reference sequence). The V end was cut by 0 bases, the J end by 10 bases, with 15 bases between. CDR3 in amino acids: CAWSVNTQGAKLFF. The CDR3 DNA reads TGTGCCTGGAGTGTAAACACACAGGGAGCAAAACTGTTTTTT.

This chain joins TRBV11-2 and TRBJ2-5, with 12 bases that match TRBD2. Germline assignment: CDR1 SGHAT and CDR2 FQNNGV. The CDR3 consists of 14 residues. The V segment lost 5 bases and the J segment 9 bases; nucleotides outside the gene matches: 7. CDR3 in DNA: TGTGCCAGCAGCGCGGGACTAGCGGGCGTGGCCCAGTACTTC. It encodes CASSAGLAGVAQYF.